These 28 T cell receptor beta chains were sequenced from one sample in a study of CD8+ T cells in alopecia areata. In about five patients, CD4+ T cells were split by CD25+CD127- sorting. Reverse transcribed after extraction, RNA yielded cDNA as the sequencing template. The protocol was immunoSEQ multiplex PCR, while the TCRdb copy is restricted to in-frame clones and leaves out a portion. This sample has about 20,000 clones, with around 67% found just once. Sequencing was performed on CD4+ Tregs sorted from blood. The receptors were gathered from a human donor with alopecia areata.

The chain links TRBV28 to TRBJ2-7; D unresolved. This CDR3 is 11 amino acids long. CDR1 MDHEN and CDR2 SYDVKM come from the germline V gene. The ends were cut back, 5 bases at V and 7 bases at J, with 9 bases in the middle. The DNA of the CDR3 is TGTGCCAGCAGTCGCTTGTGGGAGCAGTACTTC. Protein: CASSRLWEQYF.

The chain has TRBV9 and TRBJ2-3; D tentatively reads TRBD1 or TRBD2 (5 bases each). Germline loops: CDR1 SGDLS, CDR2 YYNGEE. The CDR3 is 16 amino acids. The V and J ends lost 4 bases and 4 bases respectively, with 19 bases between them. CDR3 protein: CASSFRRSGTADTQYF. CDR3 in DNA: TGTGCCAGCAGCTTTCGAAGGTCCGGGACCGCAGATACGCAGTATTTT.

DNA of the CDR3: TGTGCCAGCAGTTACAGGGGCAATCAGCCCCAGCATTTT. This translates into CASSYRGNQPQHF. The V gene is TRBV6-5, the J gene TRBJ1-5; no definite D call. The V end lost 2 bases, the J end lost 2 bases, and 4 bases lay between the germline ends. CDR1 is MNHEY, CDR2 SVGAGI, per germline. This CDR3 comprises 13 residues.

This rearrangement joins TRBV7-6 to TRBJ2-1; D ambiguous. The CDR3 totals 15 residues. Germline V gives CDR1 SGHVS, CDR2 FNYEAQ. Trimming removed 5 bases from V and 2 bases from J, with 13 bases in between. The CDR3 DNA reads TGTGCCAGCAGCCCGGGCCCAAAACCCTACAATGAGCAGTTCTTC. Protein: CASSPGPKPYNEQFF.

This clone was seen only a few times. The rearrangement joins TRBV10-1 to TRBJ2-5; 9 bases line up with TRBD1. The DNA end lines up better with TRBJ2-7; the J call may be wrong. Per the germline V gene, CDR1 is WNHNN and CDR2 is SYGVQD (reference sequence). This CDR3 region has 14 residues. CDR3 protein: CASSPGQGSYEQYF. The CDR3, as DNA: TGCGCCAGCAGTCCTGGACAGGGGTCCTACGAGCAGTACTTC.

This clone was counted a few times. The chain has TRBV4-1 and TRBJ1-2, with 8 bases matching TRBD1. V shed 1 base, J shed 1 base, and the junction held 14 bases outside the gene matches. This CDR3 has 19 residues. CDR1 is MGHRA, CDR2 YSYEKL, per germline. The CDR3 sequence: CASSQAGVTGGRFNYGYTF. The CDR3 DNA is TGCGCCAGCAGCCAAGCGGGGGTCACAGGGGGACGATTTAACTATGGCTACACCTTC.

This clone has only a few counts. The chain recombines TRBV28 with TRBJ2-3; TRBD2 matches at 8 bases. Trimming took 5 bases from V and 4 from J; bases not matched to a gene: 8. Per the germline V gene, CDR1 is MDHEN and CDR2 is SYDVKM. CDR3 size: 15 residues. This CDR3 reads CASSPGLALPDTQYF. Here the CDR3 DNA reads TGTGCCAGCAGTCCAGGACTAGCTTTGCCAGATACGCAGTATTTT.

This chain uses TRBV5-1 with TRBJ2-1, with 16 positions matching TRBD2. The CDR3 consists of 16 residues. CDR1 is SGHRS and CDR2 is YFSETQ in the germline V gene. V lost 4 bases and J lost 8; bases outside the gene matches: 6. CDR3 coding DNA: TGCGCCAGCAGCGTAACCGGGACTAGCGGGAGGGATGAGCAGTTCTTC. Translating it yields CASSVTGTSGRDEQFF.

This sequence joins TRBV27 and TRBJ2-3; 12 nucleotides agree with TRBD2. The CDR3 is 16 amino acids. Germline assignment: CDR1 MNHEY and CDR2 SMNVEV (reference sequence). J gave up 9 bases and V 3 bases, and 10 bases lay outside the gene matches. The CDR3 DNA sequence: TGTGCCAGCAGTTTCGGTCTAGCGGGGGGGAAAGGGACGCAGTATTTT. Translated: CASSFGLAGGKGTQYF.

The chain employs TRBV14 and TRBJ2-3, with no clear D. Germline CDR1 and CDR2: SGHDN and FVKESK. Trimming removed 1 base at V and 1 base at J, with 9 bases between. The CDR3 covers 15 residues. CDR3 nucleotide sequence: TGTGCCAGCAGCCAAGGCGGCTTGCGCACAGATACGCAGTATTTT. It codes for CASSQGGLRTDTQYF.

The CDR3 DNA sequence: TGTGCCAGCAGTGAAGCGCTTAGCGGCTCCTACGAGCAGTACTTC. This translates into CASSEALSGSYEQYF. The chain uses TRBV2 and TRBJ2-7, with D tentatively TRBD2 (6 bases). Germline CDR1 and CDR2: SNHLY and FYNNEI. This CDR3 spans 15 amino acids. V lost 0 bases to trimming and J lost 0 bases, with 9 bases between them. Full variable domain (missing parts from reference TRBV2 and TRBJ2-7): EPEVTQTPSHQVTQMGQEVILRCVPISNHLYFYWYRQILGQKVEFLVSFYNNEISEKSEIFDDQFSVERPDGSNFTLKIRSTKLEDSAMYFCASSEALSGSYEQYFGPGTRLTVT.

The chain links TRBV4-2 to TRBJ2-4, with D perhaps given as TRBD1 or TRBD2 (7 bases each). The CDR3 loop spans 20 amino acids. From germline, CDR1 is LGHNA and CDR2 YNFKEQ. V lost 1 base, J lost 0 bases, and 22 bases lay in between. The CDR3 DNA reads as TGTGCCAGCAGCCAAGCAGGGGGGGTCCACGAAACGTTAGCCAAAAACATTCAGTACTTC. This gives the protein CASSQAGGVHETLAKNIQYF.

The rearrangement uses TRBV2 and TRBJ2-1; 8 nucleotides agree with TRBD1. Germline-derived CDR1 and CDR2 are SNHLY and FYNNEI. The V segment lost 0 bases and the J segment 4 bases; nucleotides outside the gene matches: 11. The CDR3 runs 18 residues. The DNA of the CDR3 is TGTGCCAGCAGTGAAGCGAAGGAGCGGACAGGGCTATACAATGAGCAGTTCTTC. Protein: CASSEAKERTGLYNEQFF.

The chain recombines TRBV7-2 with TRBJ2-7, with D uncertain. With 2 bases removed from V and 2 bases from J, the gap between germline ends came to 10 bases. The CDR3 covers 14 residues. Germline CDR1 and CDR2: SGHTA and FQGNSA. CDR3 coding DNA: TGTGCCAGCAGCTTAAACCGGCCCCCCTACGAGCAGTACTTC. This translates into CASSLNRPPYEQYF.

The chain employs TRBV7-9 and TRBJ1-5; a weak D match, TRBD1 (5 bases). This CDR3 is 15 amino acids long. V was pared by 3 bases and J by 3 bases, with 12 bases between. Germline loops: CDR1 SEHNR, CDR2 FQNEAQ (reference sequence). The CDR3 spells CASSLDGGVNQPQHF. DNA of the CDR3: TGTGCCAGCAGCTTGGACGGGGGGGTCAATCAGCCCCAGCATTTT.

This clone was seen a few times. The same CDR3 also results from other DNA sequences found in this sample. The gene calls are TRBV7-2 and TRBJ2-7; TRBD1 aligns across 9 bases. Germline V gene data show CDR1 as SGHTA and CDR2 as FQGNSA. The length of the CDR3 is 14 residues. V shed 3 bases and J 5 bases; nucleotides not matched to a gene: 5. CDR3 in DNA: TGTGCCAGCAGCTTCGACAGGGGGGGTGACGAGCAGTACTTC. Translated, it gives CASSFDRGGDEQYF.

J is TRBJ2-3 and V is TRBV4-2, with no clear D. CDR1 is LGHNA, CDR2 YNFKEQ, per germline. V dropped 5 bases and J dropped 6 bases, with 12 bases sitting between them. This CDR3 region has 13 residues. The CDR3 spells CASSSQRGDTQYF. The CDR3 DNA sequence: TGTGCCAGCAGCTCACAGCGTGGGGATACGCAGTATTTT.

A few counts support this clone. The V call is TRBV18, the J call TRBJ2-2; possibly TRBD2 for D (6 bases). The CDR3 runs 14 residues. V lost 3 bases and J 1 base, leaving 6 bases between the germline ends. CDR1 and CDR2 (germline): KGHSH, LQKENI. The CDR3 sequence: CASSPSGNTGELFF. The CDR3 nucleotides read TGTGCCAGCTCACCTAGCGGGAACACCGGGGAGCTGTTTTTT.

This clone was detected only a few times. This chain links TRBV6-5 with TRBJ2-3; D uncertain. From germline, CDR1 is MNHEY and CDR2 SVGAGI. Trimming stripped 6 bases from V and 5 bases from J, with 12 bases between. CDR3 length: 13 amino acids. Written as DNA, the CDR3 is TGTGCCAGCAGCAACTTAGTAGGAGATACGCAGTATTTT. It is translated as CASSNLVGDTQYF.

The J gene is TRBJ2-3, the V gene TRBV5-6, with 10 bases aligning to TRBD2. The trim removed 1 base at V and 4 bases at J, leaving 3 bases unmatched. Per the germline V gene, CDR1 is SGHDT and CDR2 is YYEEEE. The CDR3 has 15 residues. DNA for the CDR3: TGTGCCAGCAGCTTGAGCGGGAGGGGCCCAGATACGCAGTATTTT. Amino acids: CASSLSGRGPDTQYF.

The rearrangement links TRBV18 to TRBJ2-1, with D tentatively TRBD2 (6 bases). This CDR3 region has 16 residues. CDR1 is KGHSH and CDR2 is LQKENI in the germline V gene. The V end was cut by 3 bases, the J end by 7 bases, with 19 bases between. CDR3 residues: CASSPLRKEGRNEQFF. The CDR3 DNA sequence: TGTGCCAGCTCACCGCTTCGCAAGGAGGGGAGGAATGAGCAGTTCTTC.

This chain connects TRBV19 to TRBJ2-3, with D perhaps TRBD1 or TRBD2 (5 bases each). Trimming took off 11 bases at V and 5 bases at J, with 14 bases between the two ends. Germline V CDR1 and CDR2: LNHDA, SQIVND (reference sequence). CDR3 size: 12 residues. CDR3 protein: CASHGAVDTQYF. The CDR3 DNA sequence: TGTGCCTCTCACGGGGCGGTAGATACGCAGTATTTT. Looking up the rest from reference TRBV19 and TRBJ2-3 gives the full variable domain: DGGITQSPKYLFRKEGQNVTLSCEQNLNHDAMYWYRQDPGQGLRLIYYSQIVNDFQKGDIAEGYSVSREKKESFPLTVTSAQKNPTAFYLCASHGAVDTQYFGPGTRLTVL.

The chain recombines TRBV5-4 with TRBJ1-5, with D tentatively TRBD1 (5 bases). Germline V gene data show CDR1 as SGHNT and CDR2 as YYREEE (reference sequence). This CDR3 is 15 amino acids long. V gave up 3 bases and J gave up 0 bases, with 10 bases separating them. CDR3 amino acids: CASSSGTDSNQPQHF. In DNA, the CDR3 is TGTGCCAGCAGCTCCGGGACGGATAGCAATCAGCCCCAGCATTTT. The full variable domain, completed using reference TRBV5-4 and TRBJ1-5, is ETGVTQSPTHLIKTRGQQVTLRCSSQSGHNTVSWYQQALGQGPQFIFQYYREEENGRGNFPPRFSGLQFPNYSSELNVNALELDDSALYLCASSSGTDSNQPQHFGDGTRLSIL.

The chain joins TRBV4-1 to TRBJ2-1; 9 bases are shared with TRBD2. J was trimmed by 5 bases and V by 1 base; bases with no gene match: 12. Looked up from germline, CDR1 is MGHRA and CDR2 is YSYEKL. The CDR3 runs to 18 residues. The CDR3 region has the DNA TGCGCCAGCAGCCAAGGAGGGGTGGCGGGGGGGCCCGACAATGAGCAGTTCTTC. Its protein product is CASSQGGVAGGPDNEQFF.

CDR3 loop: CASSLSGYGYTF. As DNA, the CDR3 is TGTGCCAGCAGTTTATCGGGGTATGGCTACACCTTC. The rearrangement uses TRBV28 and TRBJ1-2; no clear D. The CDR3 is 12 residues long. V dropped 1 base and J dropped 5 bases, with 5 bases sitting between them. The germline V gene encodes CDR1 MDHEN and CDR2 SYDVKM.

The CDR3 region is CASSLLSGAQHF. CDR3 bases: TGTGCCAGCAGTTTACTCTCGGGGGCCCAGCATTTT. V usage is TRBV6-5 and J usage is TRBJ1-5, with D possibly being TRBD1 (5 bases). The germline V gene encodes CDR1 MNHEY and CDR2 SVGAGI. CDR3 length: 12 residues. V lost 4 bases and J lost 11, with 12 bases in between.

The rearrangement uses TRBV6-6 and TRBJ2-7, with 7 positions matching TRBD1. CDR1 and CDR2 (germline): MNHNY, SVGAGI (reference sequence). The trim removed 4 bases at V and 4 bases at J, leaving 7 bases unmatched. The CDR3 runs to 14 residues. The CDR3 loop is CASSLDRVGYEQYF. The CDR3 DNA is TGTGCCAGCAGTTTAGACAGGGTGGGTTACGAGCAGTACTTC.

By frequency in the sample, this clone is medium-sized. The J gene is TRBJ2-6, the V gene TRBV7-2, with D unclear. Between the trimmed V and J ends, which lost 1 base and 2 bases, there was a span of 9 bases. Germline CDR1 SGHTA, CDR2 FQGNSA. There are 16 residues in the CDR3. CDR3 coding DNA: TGTGCCAGCAGCTTAGTAGGCACTACTGGGGCCAACGTCCTGACTTTC. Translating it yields CASSLVGTTGANVLTF.